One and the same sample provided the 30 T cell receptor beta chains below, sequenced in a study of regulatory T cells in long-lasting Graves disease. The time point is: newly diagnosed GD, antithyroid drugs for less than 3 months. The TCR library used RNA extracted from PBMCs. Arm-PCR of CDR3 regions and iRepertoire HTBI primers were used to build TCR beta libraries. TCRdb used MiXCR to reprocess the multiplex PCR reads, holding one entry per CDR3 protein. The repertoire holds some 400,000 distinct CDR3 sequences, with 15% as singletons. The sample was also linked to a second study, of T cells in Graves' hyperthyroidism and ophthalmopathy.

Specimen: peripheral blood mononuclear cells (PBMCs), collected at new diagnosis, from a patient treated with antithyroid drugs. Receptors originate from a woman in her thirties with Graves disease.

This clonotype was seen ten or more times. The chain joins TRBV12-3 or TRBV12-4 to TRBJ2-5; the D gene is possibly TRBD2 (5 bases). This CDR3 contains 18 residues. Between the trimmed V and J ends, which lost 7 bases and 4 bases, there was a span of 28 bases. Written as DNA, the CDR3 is TGTGCCAGCACCCTTGAGGTCTGGCGGGTTCCCTTACCAGAGACCCAGTACTTC. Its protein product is CASTLEVWRVPLPETQYF.

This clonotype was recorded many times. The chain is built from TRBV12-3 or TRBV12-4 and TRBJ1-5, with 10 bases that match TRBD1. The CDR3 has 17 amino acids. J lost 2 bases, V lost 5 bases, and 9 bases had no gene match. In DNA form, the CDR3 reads TGTGCCAGCAGTCATCTGACCGGGACAGGGGGCAATCAGCCCCAGCATTTT. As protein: CASSHLTGTGGNQPQHF.

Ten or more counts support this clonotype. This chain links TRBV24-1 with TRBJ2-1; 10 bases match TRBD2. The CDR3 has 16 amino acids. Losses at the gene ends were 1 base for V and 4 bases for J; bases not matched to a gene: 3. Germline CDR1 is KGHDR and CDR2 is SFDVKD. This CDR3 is CATSDFTSGKYNEQFF. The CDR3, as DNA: TGTGCCACCAGTGATTTCACTAGCGGGAAATACAATGAGCAGTTCTTC.

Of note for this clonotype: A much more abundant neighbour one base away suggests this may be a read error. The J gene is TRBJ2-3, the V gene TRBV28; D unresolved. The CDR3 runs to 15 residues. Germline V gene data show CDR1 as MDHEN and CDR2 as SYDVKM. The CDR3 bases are TGTGCCGGCAGTTCTGCTAGGGCCCATCGCCGTACGCAGTATTTT. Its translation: CAGSSARAHRRTQYF.

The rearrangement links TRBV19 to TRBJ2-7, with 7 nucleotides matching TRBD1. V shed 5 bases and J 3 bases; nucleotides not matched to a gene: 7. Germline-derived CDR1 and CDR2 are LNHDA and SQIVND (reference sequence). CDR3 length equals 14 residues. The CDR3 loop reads CASSPGQRSYEQYF. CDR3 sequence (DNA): TGTGCCAGTAGTCCGGGACAGCGTAGCTACGAGCAGTACTTC.

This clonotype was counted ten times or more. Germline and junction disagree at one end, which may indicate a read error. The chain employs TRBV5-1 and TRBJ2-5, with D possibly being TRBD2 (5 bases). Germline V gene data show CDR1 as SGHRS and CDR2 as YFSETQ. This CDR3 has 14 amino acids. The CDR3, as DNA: TGTGCCAGCAGCATCGGACTCCGCAGGGAGACCCAGTACTTC. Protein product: CASSIGLRRETQYF.

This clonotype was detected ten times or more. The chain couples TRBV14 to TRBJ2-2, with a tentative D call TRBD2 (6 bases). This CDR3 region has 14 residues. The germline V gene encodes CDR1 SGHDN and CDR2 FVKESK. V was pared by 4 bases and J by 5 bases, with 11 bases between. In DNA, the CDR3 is TGTGCCAGCAGCCTATCTAGCGCAACCGGGGAGCTGTTTTTT. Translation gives CASSLSSATGELFF.

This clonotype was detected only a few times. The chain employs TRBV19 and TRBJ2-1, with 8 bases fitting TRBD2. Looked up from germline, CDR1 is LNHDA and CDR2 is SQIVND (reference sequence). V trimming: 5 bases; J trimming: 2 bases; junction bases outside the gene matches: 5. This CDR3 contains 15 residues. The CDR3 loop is CASSRAGGTYNEQFF. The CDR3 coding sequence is TGTGCCAGTAGTCGGGCGGGAGGTACCTACAATGAGCAGTTCTTC.

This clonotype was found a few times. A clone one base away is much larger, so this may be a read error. The DNA of the CDR3 is TGTGCCAGCAGTGGCCTAGCGGGAGGGTACGATGAGCAGTTCTTC. Translating gives CASSGLAGGYDEQFF. The chain combines TRBV6-2 or TRBV6-3 with TRBJ2-1, with 12 bases that match TRBD2. CDR1 is MNHEY, CDR2 SVGEGT, per germline. Unmatched junction bases numbered 7, after V lost 5 bases and J lost 8 bases. This CDR3 is 15 amino acids long.

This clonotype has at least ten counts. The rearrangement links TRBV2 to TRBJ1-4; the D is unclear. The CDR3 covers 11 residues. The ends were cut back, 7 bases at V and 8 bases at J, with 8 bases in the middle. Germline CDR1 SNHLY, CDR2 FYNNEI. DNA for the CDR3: TGTGCCAGCAACGCGGCCGAAAAACTGTTTTTT. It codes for CASNAAEKLFF.

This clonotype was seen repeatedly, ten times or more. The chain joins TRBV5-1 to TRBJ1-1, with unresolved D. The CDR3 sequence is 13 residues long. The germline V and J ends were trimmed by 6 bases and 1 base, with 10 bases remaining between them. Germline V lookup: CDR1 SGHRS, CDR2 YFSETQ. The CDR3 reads CASTPMGNTEAFF. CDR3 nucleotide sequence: TGCGCCAGCACGCCGATGGGGAACACTGAAGCTTTCTTT.

CDR3 DNA sequence: TGCGCCAGCAGCTCGAGTCTTGATCAGCCCCAGCATTTT. Translation: CASSSSLDQPQHF. The chain links TRBV5-1 to TRBJ1-5; the D is unclear. The V end lost 3 bases, the J end lost 5 bases, and 9 bases lay between the germline ends. Germline CDR1 and CDR2: SGHRS and YFSETQ. The CDR3 extends over 13 amino acids.

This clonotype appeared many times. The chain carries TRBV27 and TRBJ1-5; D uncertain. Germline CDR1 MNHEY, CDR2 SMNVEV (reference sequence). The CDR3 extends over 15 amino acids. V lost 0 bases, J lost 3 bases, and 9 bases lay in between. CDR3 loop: CASSLSDTPNQPQHF. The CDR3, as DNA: TGTGCCAGCAGTTTATCAGACACCCCCAATCAGCCCCAGCATTTT.

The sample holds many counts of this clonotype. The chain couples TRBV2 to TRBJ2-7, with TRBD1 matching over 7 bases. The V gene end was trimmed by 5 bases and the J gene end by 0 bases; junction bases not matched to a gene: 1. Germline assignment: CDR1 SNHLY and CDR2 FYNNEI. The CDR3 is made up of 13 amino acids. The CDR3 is CASSRQGSYEQYF. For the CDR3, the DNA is TGTGCCAGCAGTCGACAGGGCTCCTACGAGCAGTACTTC.

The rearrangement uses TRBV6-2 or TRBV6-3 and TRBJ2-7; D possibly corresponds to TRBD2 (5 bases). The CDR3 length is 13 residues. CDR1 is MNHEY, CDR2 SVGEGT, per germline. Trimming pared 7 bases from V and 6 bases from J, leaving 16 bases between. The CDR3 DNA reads TGTGCCAGCACAGCGGCAACCCCGATCGAGCAGTACTTC. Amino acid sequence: CASTAATPIEQYF.

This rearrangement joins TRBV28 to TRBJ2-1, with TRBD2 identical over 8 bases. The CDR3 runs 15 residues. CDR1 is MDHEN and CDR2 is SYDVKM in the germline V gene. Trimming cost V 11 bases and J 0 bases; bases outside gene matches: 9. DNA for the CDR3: TGTGCCTCTCAGAGCGGGGGAAGCTCCTACAATGAGCAGTTCTTC. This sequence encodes CASQSGGSSYNEQFF.

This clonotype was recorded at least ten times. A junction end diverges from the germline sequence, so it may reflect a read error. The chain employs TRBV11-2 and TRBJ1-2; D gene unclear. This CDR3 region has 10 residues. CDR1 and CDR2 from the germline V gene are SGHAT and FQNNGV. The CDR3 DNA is TGTGCCAGCAGTTCGGGGTGTAGCGCCTTC. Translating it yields CASSSGCSAF.

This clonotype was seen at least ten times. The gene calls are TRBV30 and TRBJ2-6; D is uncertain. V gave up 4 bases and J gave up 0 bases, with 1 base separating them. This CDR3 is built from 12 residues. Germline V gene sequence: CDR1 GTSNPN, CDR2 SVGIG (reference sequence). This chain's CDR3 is CAWNSGANVLTF. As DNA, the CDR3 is TGTGCCTGGAACTCTGGGGCCAACGTCCTGACTTTC.

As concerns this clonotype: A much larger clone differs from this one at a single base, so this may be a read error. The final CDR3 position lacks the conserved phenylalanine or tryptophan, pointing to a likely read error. This CDR3 reads CASSYERAGTGNQETQYS. In nucleotides, the CDR3 is TGTGCCAGCAGTTACGAACGTGCCGGGACAGGTAACCAAGAGACCCAGTACTCC. This rearrangement joins TRBV6-9 to TRBJ2-5, with 8 bases aligning to TRBD1. In germline, CDR1 is MNHGY, CDR2 SVAAGI. CDR3 length: 18 residues. Unmatched junction bases numbered 12, after V lost 3 bases and J lost 0 bases.

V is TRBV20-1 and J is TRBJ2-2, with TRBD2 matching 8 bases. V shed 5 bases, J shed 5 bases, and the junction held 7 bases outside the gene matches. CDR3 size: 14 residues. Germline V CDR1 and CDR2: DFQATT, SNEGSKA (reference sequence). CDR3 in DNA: TGCAGTGCTCATAGCGGGAAAGGGACCGGGGAGCTGTTTTTT. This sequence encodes CSAHSGKGTGELFF.

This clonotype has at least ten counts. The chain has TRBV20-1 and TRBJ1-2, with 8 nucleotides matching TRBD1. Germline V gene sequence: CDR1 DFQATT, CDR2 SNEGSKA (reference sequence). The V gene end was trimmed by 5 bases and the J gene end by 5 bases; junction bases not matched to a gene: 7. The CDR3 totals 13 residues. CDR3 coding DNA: TGCAGTGCTGCCTCCGGGACAGGATATGGCTACACCTTC. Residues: CSAASGTGYGYTF.

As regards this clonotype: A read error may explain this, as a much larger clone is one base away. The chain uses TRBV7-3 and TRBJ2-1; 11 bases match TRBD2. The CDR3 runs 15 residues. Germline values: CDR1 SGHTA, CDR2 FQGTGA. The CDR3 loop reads CVSSRQTSGDNEQFF. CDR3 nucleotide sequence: TGTGTCAGCAGCCGCCAGACTAGCGGGGACAATGAGCAGTTCTTC.

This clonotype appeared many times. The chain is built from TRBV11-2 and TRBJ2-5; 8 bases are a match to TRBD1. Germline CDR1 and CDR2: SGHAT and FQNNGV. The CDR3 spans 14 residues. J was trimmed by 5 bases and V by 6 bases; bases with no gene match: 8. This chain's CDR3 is CASSSSTGGETQYF. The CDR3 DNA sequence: TGTGCCAGCAGTTCATCCACAGGGGGGGAGACCCAGTACTTC.

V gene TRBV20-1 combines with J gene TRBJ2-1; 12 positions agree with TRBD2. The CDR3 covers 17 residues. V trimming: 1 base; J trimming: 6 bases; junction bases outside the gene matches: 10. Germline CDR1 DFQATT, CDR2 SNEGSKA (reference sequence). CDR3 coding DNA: TGCAGTGCTAGAGCCCTCTCGACTAGCGGGAGAGGCAATGAGCAGTTCTTC. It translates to CSARALSTSGRGNEQFF.

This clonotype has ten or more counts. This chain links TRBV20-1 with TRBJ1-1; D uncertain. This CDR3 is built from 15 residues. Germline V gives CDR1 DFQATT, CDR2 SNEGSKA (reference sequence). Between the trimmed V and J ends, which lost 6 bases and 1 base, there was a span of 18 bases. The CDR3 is CSALGGRVGNTEAFF. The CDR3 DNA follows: TGCAGTGCCCTAGGTGGTCGGGTGGGGAACACTGAAGCTTTCTTT.

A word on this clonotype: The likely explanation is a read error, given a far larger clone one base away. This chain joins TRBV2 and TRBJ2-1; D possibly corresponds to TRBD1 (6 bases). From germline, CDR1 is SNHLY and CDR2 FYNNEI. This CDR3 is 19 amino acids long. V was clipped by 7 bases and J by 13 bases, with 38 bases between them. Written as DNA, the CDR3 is TGTGCCAGCACCGGTGGAGAACCAAACAGGGCTCAGGGGCTAGAGACCCAGTTCTTC. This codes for CASTGGEPNRAQGLETQFF.

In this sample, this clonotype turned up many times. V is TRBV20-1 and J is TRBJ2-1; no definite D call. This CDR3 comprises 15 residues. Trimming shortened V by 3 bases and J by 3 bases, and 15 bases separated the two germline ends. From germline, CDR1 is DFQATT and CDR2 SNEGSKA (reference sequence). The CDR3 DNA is TGCAGTGCTAGGGACCTAGATGAGGACTACAATGAGCAGTTCTTC. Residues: CSARDLDEDYNEQFF.

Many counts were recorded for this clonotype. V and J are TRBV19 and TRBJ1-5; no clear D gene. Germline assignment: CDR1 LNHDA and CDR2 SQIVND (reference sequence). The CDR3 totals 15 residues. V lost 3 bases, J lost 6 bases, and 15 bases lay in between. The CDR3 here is CASSIPPDMVQPQHF. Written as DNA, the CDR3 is TGTGCCAGTAGTATTCCCCCCGACATGGTTCAGCCCCAGCATTTT.

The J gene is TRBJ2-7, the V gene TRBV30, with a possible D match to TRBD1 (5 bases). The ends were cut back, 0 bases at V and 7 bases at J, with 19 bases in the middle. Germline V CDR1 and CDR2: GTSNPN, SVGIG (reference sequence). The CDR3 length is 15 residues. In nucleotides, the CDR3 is TGTGCCTGGAGTGTGGATTTTGGGGCCCTGTTGGAGCAGTACTTC. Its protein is CAWSVDFGALLEQYF.

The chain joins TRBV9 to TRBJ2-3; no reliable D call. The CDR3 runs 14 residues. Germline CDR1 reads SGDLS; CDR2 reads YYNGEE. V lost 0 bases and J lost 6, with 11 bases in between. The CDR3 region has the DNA TGTGCCAGCAGCGTAGAAGTGGTGTCGGATACGCAGTATTTT. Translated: CASSVEVVSDTQYF.